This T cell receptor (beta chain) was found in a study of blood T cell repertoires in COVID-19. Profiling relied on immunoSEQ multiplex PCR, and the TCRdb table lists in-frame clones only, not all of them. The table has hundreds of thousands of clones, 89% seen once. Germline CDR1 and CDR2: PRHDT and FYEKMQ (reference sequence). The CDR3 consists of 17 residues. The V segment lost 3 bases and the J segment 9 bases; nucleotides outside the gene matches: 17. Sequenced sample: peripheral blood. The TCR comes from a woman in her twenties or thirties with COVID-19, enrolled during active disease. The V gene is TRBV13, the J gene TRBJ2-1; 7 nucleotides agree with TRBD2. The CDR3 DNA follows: TGTGCCAGCAGCTTTTTTTCCCTAGCGGCGGCCCGGGGTGAGCAGTTCTTC. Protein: CASSFFSLAAARGEQFF.